Below are 8 T cell receptor beta chains sequenced from a single sample in a study of cytomegalovirus exposure and HLA in healthy donors. PCR employed 60 Vbeta and 13 Jbeta primers. TCRdb keeps only in-frame clones here, not all; method: immunoSEQ multiplex PCR. This repertoire comprises about 160,000 clones; its ten largest clones make up around 1.2%. The material sequenced was PBMCs. The receptors were gathered from a woman in her sixties or seventies in good health and CMV-seronegative.

V is TRBV5-4 and J is TRBJ2-1; D is perhaps TRBD2 (5 bases). V lost 6 bases, J lost 2 bases, and 12 bases lay in between. Germline-derived CDR1 and CDR2 are SGHNT and YYREEE (reference sequence). The CDR3 runs 14 residues. CDR3 region: CASTRGGAYNEQFF. In DNA form, the CDR3 reads TGTGCCAGCACCCGGGGTGGGGCCTACAATGAGCAGTTCTTC. Full variable domain (missing parts from reference TRBV5-4 and TRBJ2-1): ETGVTQSPTHLIKTRGQQVTLRCSSQSGHNTVSWYQQALGQGPQFIFQYYREEENGRGNFPPRFSGLQFPNYSSELNVNALELDDSALYLCASTRGGAYNEQFFGPGTRLTVL.

The chain employs TRBV7-3 and TRBJ2-1; TRBD2 aligns across 11 bases. The ends lost 4 bases at V and 8 bases at J; junction bases unmatched: 10. The CDR3 loop spans 16 amino acids. Germline loops: CDR1 SGHTA, CDR2 FQGTGA. The CDR3 here is CASSSYSGGAIDEQFF. DNA for the CDR3: TGTGCCAGCAGCTCCTATAGCGGGGGGGCCATCGATGAGCAGTTCTTC.

This chain connects TRBV6-5 to TRBJ1-2; D gene unclear. The CDR3 runs 14 residues. CDR1 and CDR2 from the germline V gene are MNHEY and SVGAGI. The V gene lost 5 bases and the J gene lost 0 bases, with 10 bases spanning the gap. The CDR3 DNA reads as TGTGCCAGCAGTCTGACACCTTCTAACTATGGCTACACCTTC. Amino acids: CASSLTPSNYGYTF.

V and J are TRBV4-1 and TRBJ2-2; D may be TRBD2 (6 bases). Trimming cost V 4 bases and J 2 bases, with 8 bases left between them. CDR1 is MGHRA and CDR2 is YSYEKL in the germline V gene. This CDR3 contains 14 residues. In DNA form, the CDR3 reads TGCGCCAGCAGCCGGGACTTCAACACCGGGGAGCTGTTTTTT. Its protein product is CASSRDFNTGELFF.

This sequence joins TRBV19 and TRBJ2-2, with D possibly matching TRBD2 (6 bases). The CDR3 runs to 16 residues. Between the trimmed V and J ends, which lost 3 bases and 4 bases, there was a span of 15 bases. The germline V gene encodes CDR1 LNHDA and CDR2 SQIVND (reference sequence). CDR3 bases: TGTGCCAGTAGTATCGTGGGGGGTATTGGCACCGGGGAGCTGTTTTTT. Translating it yields CASSIVGGIGTGELFF.

V is TRBV6-5 and J is TRBJ1-1; D is unclear. CDR3 length: 13 amino acids. Germline V gene sequence: CDR1 MNHEY, CDR2 SVGAGI. With 4 bases removed from V and 9 bases from J, the gap between germline ends came to 15 bases. CDR3 sequence (DNA): TGTGCCAGCAGTTTCAGTACCTTGGGCAAAGCTTTCTTT. Its translation is CASSFSTLGKAFF.

DNA for the CDR3: TGTGCCAGCAGCTTTCGGGGGACGGATGGCTACGAGCAGTACTTC. Its protein is CASSFRGTDGYEQYF. This chain connects TRBV7-2 to TRBJ2-7; TRBD2 might be the D (6 bases). Trimming stripped 3 bases from V and 3 bases from J, with 15 bases between. Germline values: CDR1 SGHTA, CDR2 FQGNSA. The CDR3 has 15 amino acids.

The rearrangement links TRBV10-3 to TRBJ2-3; TRBD1 matches 7 bases. J gave up 0 bases and V 3 bases, and 3 bases lay outside the gene matches. Looked up from germline, CDR1 is ENHRY and CDR2 is SYGVKD. CDR3 length: 15 residues. The CDR3 region has the DNA TGTGCCATCAGTGACACAGGGGCGAGCACAGATACGCAGTATTTT. This gives the protein CAISDTGASTDTQYF.